The present TCR beta chain was sequenced within a study of blood T cell repertoires in COVID-19. Across the study: T cells, B-cell-depleted T cells, or PBMCs supplied cDNA or gDNA.

Data came from immunoSEQ multiplex PCR; TCRdb stores just in-frame clones and leaves some out. The data contain around 140,000 clones, more than 80% of them singletons. After removal of 4 bases from V and 0 bases from J, the junction contained 10 bases not matched to a gene. CDR1 and CDR2 (germline): SQVTM, ANQGSEA. The CDR3 spans 17 residues. This rearrangement joins TRBV29-1 to TRBJ2-4, with 9 bases aligning to TRBD1. Sequences were obtained from peripheral blood. This sequence was found in a human donor in a cohort sampled during active COVID-19. The CDR3 DNA reads as TGCAGCGTTGGAGGGACAGGGCGGAGAGAAGCCAAAAACATTCAGTACTTC. It yields the protein CSVGGTGRREAKNIQYF.